The present T cell receptor (beta chain) was sequenced within a study of blood T cells in healthy people across ages. Sample-barcoded 5' priming and a J-beta primer mix drove a second PCR of roughly 6 to 12 cycles. Each CDR3 protein gets one entry after TCRdb re-called the 5' RACE reads with MiXCR. The table lists some 1.4 million distinct CDR3 sequences, roughly 40% of them singletons. This clonotype was detected only a few times. This receptor was taken from a woman younger than 30 in good health. The sample was blood.

The CDR3 DNA follows: TGTGCCATCCGCCCGGGGTCCACCGGGGAGCTGTTTTTT. This encodes CAIRPGSTGELFF. The chain links TRBV10-3 to TRBJ2-2; TRBD2 is a possible D gene (5 bases). CDR1 ENHRY and CDR2 SYGVKD come from the germline V gene. Trimming shortened V by 8 bases and J by 4 bases, and 11 bases separated the two germline ends. CDR3 length equals 13 residues.